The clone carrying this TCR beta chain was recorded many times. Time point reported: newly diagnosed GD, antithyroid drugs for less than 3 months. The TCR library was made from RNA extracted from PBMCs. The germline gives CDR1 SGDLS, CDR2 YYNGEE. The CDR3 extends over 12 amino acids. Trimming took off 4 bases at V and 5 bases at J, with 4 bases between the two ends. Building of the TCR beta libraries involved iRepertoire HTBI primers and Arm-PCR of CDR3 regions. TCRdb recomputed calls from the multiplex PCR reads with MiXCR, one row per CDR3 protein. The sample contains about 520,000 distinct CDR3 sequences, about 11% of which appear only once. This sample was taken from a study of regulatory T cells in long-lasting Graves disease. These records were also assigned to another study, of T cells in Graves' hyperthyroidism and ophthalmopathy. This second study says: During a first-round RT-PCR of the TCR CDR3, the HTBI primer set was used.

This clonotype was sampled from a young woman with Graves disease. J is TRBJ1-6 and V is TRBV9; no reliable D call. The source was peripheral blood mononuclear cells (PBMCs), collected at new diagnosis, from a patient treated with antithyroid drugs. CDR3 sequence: CASSPDNSPLHF. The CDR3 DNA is TGTGCCAGCAGCCCAGATAATTCACCCCTCCACTTT.